The rows below give T cell receptor beta chains drawn from one sample of a study of beta chain features in type 1 diabetes. Clones were read by immunoSEQ multiplex PCR, and TCRdb kept only the in-frame ones, dropping some. The data contain 250,000 to 300,000 clones, roughly 25% of them singletons. The material sequenced was naive CD4+ T cells from blood. All receptors come from a woman in her twenties or thirties with type 1 diabetes. CDR3s include the opening cysteine and the closing phenylalanine or tryptophan. D genes are given only for firm matches. Clone size is shown for a subset of rows, as once, few, many or a class of expanded clone.

cdr3_aa: CASRALAGRYNEQFF; cdr3_nt: TGCGCCAGCCGGGCGCTAGCGGGTCGTTACAATGAGCAGTTCTTC; d_call: TRBD2; j_call: TRBJ2-1; clone_size: -; v_call: TRBV4-1
cdr3_aa: CASSLIGEIQGDTQYF; cdr3_nt: TGTGCCAGCAGCTTAATAGGGGAGATCCAGGGGGATACGCAGTATTTT; d_call: -; j_call: TRBJ2-3; clone_size: -; v_call: TRBV11-3
cdr3_aa: CATSRGQASGNTIYF; cdr3_nt: TGTGCCACCAGCAGGGGACAGGCCTCTGGAAACACCATATATTTT; d_call: TRBD1; j_call: TRBJ1-3; clone_size: few; v_call: TRBV15
cdr3_aa: CASSQVGAGAQYF; cdr3_nt: TGCGCCAGCAGCCAAGTTGGGGCGGGGGCCCAGTACTTC; d_call: TRBD2; j_call: TRBJ2-5; clone_size: -; v_call: TRBV4-1
cdr3_aa: CASTRLAGAYNEQFF; cdr3_nt: TGTGCCAGTACCCGACTAGCGGGAGCCTACAATGAGCAGTTCTTC; d_call: TRBD2; j_call: TRBJ2-1; clone_size: -; v_call: TRBV19
cdr3_aa: CASSPRLYRGNQPQHF; cdr3_nt: TGTGCCAGCAGCCCCCGCCTCTACAGGGGCAATCAGCCCCAGCATTTT; d_call: -; j_call: TRBJ1-5; clone_size: few; v_call: TRBV2
cdr3_aa: CASEGSGGSFRRDF; cdr3_nt: TGTGCCAGCGAGGGTTCCGGCGGTAGCTTTCGTCGGGACTTC; d_call: -; j_call: TRBJ2-7; clone_size: -; v_call: TRBV28
cdr3_aa: CASNRQGLGGELFF; cdr3_nt: TGTGCCAGCAACAGACAGGGGTTGGGCGGGGAGCTGTTTTTT; d_call: TRBD1; j_call: TRBJ2-2; clone_size: -; v_call: TRBV28
cdr3_aa: CSVSARTSAVEFF; cdr3_nt: TGCAGCGTCTCGGCCAGGACTAGCGCGGTTGAGTTCTTC; d_call: TRBD2; j_call: TRBJ2-1; clone_size: few; v_call: TRBV29-1
cdr3_aa: CAWSFTRGGYTF; cdr3_nt: TGTGCCTGGAGTTTCACCAGGGGCGGCTACACCTTC; d_call: -; j_call: TRBJ1-2; clone_size: -; v_call: TRBV30
cdr3_aa: CASSVGLAGDREQYF; cdr3_nt: TGTGCCAGCAGCGTCGGACTAGCGGGAGATCGCGAGCAGTACTTC; d_call: TRBD2; j_call: TRBJ2-7; clone_size: few; v_call: TRBV7-9
cdr3_aa: CASSSGGQVPMETQYF; cdr3_nt: TGTGCCAGCAGCTCGGGGGGACAGGTGCCTATGGAGACCCAGTACTTC; d_call: -; j_call: TRBJ2-5; clone_size: -; v_call: TRBV13
cdr3_aa: CASSDTSPREQFF; cdr3_nt: TGTGCCAGCAGTGACACTAGCCCCCGCGAGCAGTTCTTC; d_call: -; j_call: TRBJ2-1; clone_size: -; v_call: TRBV2
cdr3_aa: CASSLPMPGEQYF; cdr3_nt: TGCGCCAGCAGCCTTCCTATGCCCGGGGAGCAGTACTTC; d_call: -; j_call: TRBJ2-7; clone_size: few; v_call: TRBV5-1
cdr3_aa: CASSLTTGINIQYF; cdr3_nt: TGTGCCAGCAGTTTAACCACAGGGATAAACATTCAGTACTTC; d_call: -; j_call: TRBJ2-4; clone_size: -; v_call: TRBV28
cdr3_aa: CASSGLSSYNEQFF; cdr3_nt: TGTGCCAGCAGCGGACTCAGCTCCTACAATGAGCAGTTCTTC; d_call: -; j_call: TRBJ2-1; clone_size: -; v_call: TRBV14
cdr3_aa: CASSATSGSVVDTQYF; cdr3_nt: TGTGCCAGCAGCGCGACTAGCGGGAGTGTCGTAGATACGCAGTATTTT; d_call: TRBD2; j_call: TRBJ2-3; clone_size: -; v_call: TRBV9
cdr3_aa: CASRDGANYGYTF; cdr3_nt: TGTGCCAGCAGAGACGGGGCTAACTATGGCTACACCTTC; d_call: -; j_call: TRBJ1-2; clone_size: -; v_call: TRBV28
cdr3_aa: CASSQRLGMETQYF; cdr3_nt: TGTGCCAGCAGCCAGAGACTAGGGATGGAGACCCAGTACTTC; d_call: -; j_call: TRBJ2-5; clone_size: -; v_call: TRBV14
cdr3_aa: CASSTGGGNTEAFF; cdr3_nt: TGTGCCAGCAGCACAGGGGGCGGGAACACTGAAGCTTTCTTT; d_call: TRBD1; j_call: TRBJ1-1; clone_size: few; v_call: TRBV5-4
cdr3_aa: CASRTNRDTEAFF; cdr3_nt: TGTGCCAGTAGGACAAACAGGGATACTGAAGCTTTCTTT; d_call: -; j_call: TRBJ1-1; clone_size: few; v_call: TRBV19
cdr3_aa: CASSPGDREEDTQYF; cdr3_nt: TGCGCCAGCAGCCCAGGGGACAGGGAGGAGGATACGCAGTATTTT; d_call: TRBD1; j_call: TRBJ2-3; clone_size: few; v_call: TRBV4-1
cdr3_aa: CASSLFPGGPTETQYF; cdr3_nt: TGTGCCAGCAGTTTATTCCCGGGGGGACCCACAGAGACCCAGTACTTC; d_call: TRBD2; j_call: TRBJ2-5; clone_size: -; v_call: TRBV27
cdr3_aa: CASSARLQETQYF; cdr3_nt: TGTGCCAGCAGCGCACGACTACAAGAGACCCAGTACTTC; d_call: -; j_call: TRBJ2-5; clone_size: -; v_call: TRBV9
cdr3_aa: CSVGTASMGGYTF; cdr3_nt: TGCAGCGTGGGCACTGCTTCGATGGGTGGCTACACCTTC; d_call: -; j_call: TRBJ1-2; clone_size: -; v_call: TRBV29-1
cdr3_aa: CASSQDPMFQAKNIQYF; cdr3_nt: TGCGCCAGCAGCCAAGATCCTATGTTTCAAGCCAAAAACATTCAGTACTTC; d_call: -; j_call: TRBJ2-4; clone_size: few; v_call: TRBV4-1
cdr3_aa: CSVVRQLNTEAFF; cdr3_nt: TGCAGCGTTGTCCGACAGTTGAACACTGAAGCTTTCTTT; d_call: -; j_call: TRBJ1-1; clone_size: few; v_call: TRBV29-1
cdr3_aa: CASSLAGSGNTEAFF; cdr3_nt: TGCGCCAGCAGCTTGGCAGGGTCCGGGAACACTGAAGCTTTCTTT; d_call: -; j_call: TRBJ1-1; clone_size: few; v_call: TRBV5-1
cdr3_aa: CAWTLNFRGEAFF; cdr3_nt: TGTGCCTGGACCCTGAACTTCAGAGGTGAAGCTTTCTTT; d_call: -; j_call: TRBJ1-1; clone_size: few; v_call: TRBV30
cdr3_aa: CASSLRPGPFQETQYF; cdr3_nt: TGTGCCAGCAGCTTACGTCCAGGGCCATTCCAAGAGACCCAGTACTTC; d_call: -; j_call: TRBJ2-5; clone_size: few; v_call: TRBV7-9
cdr3_aa: CASRPGGSRGEQYF; cdr3_nt: TGTGCCAGCAGGCCTGGGGGCTCGAGGGGGGAGCAGTACTTC; d_call: -; j_call: TRBJ2-7; clone_size: few; v_call: TRBV7-3
cdr3_aa: CASSTPTSGSTTGELFF; cdr3_nt: TGTGCCAGTAGTACCCCGACTAGCGGGAGTACCACCGGGGAGCTGTTTTTT; d_call: TRBD2; j_call: TRBJ2-2; clone_size: -; v_call: TRBV19
cdr3_aa: CAWSAQDAGGNTIYF; cdr3_nt: TGTGCCTGGAGTGCGCAGGATGCAGGAGGAAACACCATATATTTT; d_call: -; j_call: TRBJ1-3; clone_size: few; v_call: TRBV30
cdr3_aa: CACLPDYDDEQYF; cdr3_nt: TGTGCCTGCCTTCCGGACTACGATGACGAGCAGTACTTC; d_call: -; j_call: TRBJ2-7; clone_size: few; v_call: TRBV25-1
cdr3_aa: CASSYSGDRSYEQYF; cdr3_nt: TGTGCCAGCAGTTACTCAGGGGACAGGTCATACGAGCAGTACTTC; d_call: TRBD1; j_call: TRBJ2-7; clone_size: -; v_call: TRBV6-5
cdr3_aa: CASSAEETQYF; cdr3_nt: TGTGCCAGCTCGGCCGAAGAGACCCAGTACTTC; d_call: -; j_call: TRBJ2-5; clone_size: few; v_call: TRBV18
cdr3_aa: CASSEQGAGGYTF; cdr3_nt: TGTGCCAGCAGTGAACAGGGGGCCGGTGGCTACACCTTC; d_call: TRBD1; j_call: TRBJ1-2; clone_size: -; v_call: TRBV28
cdr3_aa: CATSRAGTSGRNEQFF; cdr3_nt: TGTGCCACCAGCAGAGCCGGGACTAGCGGGAGGAATGAGCAGTTCTTC; d_call: TRBD2; j_call: TRBJ2-1; clone_size: few; v_call: TRBV15
cdr3_aa: CASSQGRGLFQPQHF; cdr3_nt: TGTGCCAGCTCGCAAGGCAGGGGGCTTTTTCAGCCCCAGCATTTT; d_call: TRBD1; j_call: TRBJ1-5; clone_size: few; v_call: TRBV18
cdr3_aa: CAWRESTDTQYF; cdr3_nt: TGTGCCTGGAGGGAGTCCACAGATACGCAGTATTTT; d_call: -; j_call: TRBJ2-3; clone_size: few; v_call: TRBV30
cdr3_aa: CASSQDWPEREQYF; cdr3_nt: TGTGCCAGCAGCCAAGATTGGCCGGAGCGCGAGCAGTACTTC; d_call: -; j_call: TRBJ2-7; clone_size: -; v_call: TRBV4-2
cdr3_aa: CAWSRQGADEKLFF; cdr3_nt: TGTGCCTGGAGCCGACAGGGGGCAGATGAAAAACTGTTTTTT; d_call: TRBD1; j_call: TRBJ1-4; clone_size: -; v_call: TRBV30
cdr3_aa: CASSEWGNHEAFF; cdr3_nt: TGTGCCAGCAGTGAGTGGGGCAATCACGAAGCTTTCTTT; d_call: -; j_call: TRBJ1-1; clone_size: few; v_call: TRBV25-1
cdr3_aa: CASSIGSPRGFTTYEQYF; cdr3_nt: TGTGCCAGTAGTATAGGGTCTCCTCGAGGCTTTACCACCTACGAGCAGTACTTC; d_call: -; j_call: TRBJ2-7; clone_size: -; v_call: TRBV19
cdr3_aa: CASSATWTAAGADTQYF; cdr3_nt: TGTGCCAGCAGCGCCACTTGGACTGCCGCCGGGGCAGATACGCAGTATTTT; d_call: -; j_call: TRBJ2-3; clone_size: -; v_call: TRBV9
cdr3_aa: CASSPRDQPQHF; cdr3_nt: TGTGCCAGCAGTCCCAGGGATCAGCCCCAGCATTTT; d_call: -; j_call: TRBJ1-5; clone_size: -; v_call: TRBV28
cdr3_aa: CASSRGWGQRTDTQYF; cdr3_nt: TGTGCCAGTAGTAGGGGTTGGGGACAGCGCACAGATACGCAGTATTTT; d_call: TRBD1; j_call: TRBJ2-3; clone_size: few; v_call: TRBV19